The source of this T cell receptor beta chain is a study of OX40 agonist ivuxolimab in advanced cancers. This clone was counted once. The antigen is not known. With autoimmune disease history or systemic immunosuppression, patients were excluded. Study-level findings and limits: Clones of CD4+ and CD8+ blood T cells grew by week 6 at doses of 0.1 to 3.0 mg/kg.

V was trimmed by 0 bases and J by 0 bases, leaving 15 bases between them. The CDR3 has 18 amino acids. CDR1 ENHRY and CDR2 SYGVKD come from the germline V gene. The protocol was immunoSEQ multiplex PCR, while the TCRdb copy is restricted to in-frame clones and leaves out a portion. The top ten hold roughly 5.2% of the sample, which has 60,000 or so clones, about 87% seen once. The chain links TRBV10-3 to TRBJ1-5; possible D gene TRBD1, 5 bases. The input for sequencing was CD4+ or CD8+ T cells sorted from blood, taken in a trial of the OX40 agonist ivuxolimab. The source is an adult with an advanced solid tumor such as melanoma, head and neck, liver or kidney cancer. The CDR3 region has the DNA TGTGCCATCAGTGAGTCACAGGTTGGGTTGAATAGCAATCAGCCCCAGCATTTT. It codes for CAISESQVGLNSNQPQHF.